One T cell receptor beta chain is described in this entry. Assay: immunoSEQ multiplex PCR; the TCRdb copy retains only in-frame clones and omits some. The repertoire holds about 45,000 clones, with 60% to 80% as singletons. This specimen belongs to a study of radiotherapy plus CTLA-4 blockade in lung cancer. V was pared by 6 bases and J by 2 bases, with 7 bases of the junction left unmatched. Germline CDR1 reads SQVTM; CDR2 reads ANQGSEA. The CDR3 has 15 amino acids. V is TRBV29-1 and J is TRBJ2-7, with 13 bases matching TRBD2. The clonotype originates from a human donor with non-small cell lung cancer who had stable disease on radiotherapy plus ipilimumab. Sequencing used peripheral blood, obtained from a patient treated with radiotherapy plus ipilimumab. CDR3 DNA: TGCAGCGTAGCACCCGGGACTAGCGGGACCTACGAGCAGTACTTC. Its protein product is CSVAPGTSGTYEQYF.